This is a list of T cell receptor beta chains from one sample in a study of shared T cell receptors in the human thymus. Sequenced by immunoSEQ multiplex PCR; TCRdb stores in-frame clones only, minus some. The table includes approximately 580,000 clones, around 78% detected once. These data were likewise used in another study, on human thymus T cells.

The material sequenced was thymocytes. These receptors all come from a boy under two years old with a congenital heart defect. Both conserved end residues are part of each CDR3. D genes are given only for firm matches. Only part of the rows carry a size: once, few, many, or a class if the clone is expanded.

abundance	len	v_gene	d_gene	j_gene	CDR3aa	CDR3nt
.	14	TRBV5-1	.	TRBJ2-7	CASSGGPRPYEQYF	TGCGCCAGCAGCGGCGGGCCCCGACCCTACGAGCAGTACTTC
.	16	TRBV14	TRBD1	TRBJ2-3	CASSQVQDRYTDTQYF	TGTGCCAGCAGCCAAGTTCAGGACAGGTACACAGATACGCAGTATTTT
once	13	TRBV7-3	.	TRBJ2-3	CASSPSLAEPEYF	TGTGCCAGCAGCCCATCCCTAGCTGAGCCAGAGTATTTT
once	13	TRBV19	.	TRBJ2-7	CASSSPGSYEQYF	TGTGCCAGTAGTTCACCAGGATCCTACGAGCAGTACTTC
few	15	TRBV6-6	TRBD1	TRBJ1-4	CASSYWGQGGEKLFF	TGTGCCAGCAGTTACTGGGGACAGGGTGGGGAAAAACTGTTTTTT
.	14	TRBV30	TRBD2	TRBJ2-7	CAWSPTSGPYEQYF	TGTGCCTGGAGTCCGACTAGCGGGCCCTACGAGCAGTACTTC
.	18	TRBV4-2	TRBD2	TRBJ2-5	CASSQNGRLAGVRETQYF	TGTGCCAGCAGCCAAAACGGAAGACTAGCGGGAGTAAGGGAGACCCAGTACTTC
.	16	TRBV5-6	.	TRBJ2-7	CASSSLGRPEPHEQYF	TGTGCCAGCAGCTCTCTGGGGCGGCCGGAGCCGCACGAGCAGTACTTC
.	14	TRBV2	TRBD1	TRBJ2-7	CASSDRTGAIEQYF	TGTGCCAGCAGTGACCGGACAGGGGCCATCGAGCAGTACTTC
once	16	TRBV25-1	.	TRBJ1-2	CASSTHSPSLDYGYTF	TGTGCCAGCAGTACCCACTCCCCCTCCCTAGATTATGGCTACACCTTC
.	13	TRBV6-5	.	TRBJ2-1	CATLGTPYNEQFF	TGTGCCACTCTAGGGACACCGTACAATGAGCAGTTCTTC
.	12	TRBV11-3	.	TRBJ2-7	CASSRVPTEQYF	TGTGCCAGCAGCCGGGTCCCTACGGAGCAGTACTTC
.	13	TRBV5-1	.	TRBJ1-1	CASKGRLNTEAFF	TGCGCCAGCAAAGGCAGGCTGAACACTGAAGCTTTCTTT
.	18	TRBV10-3	.	TRBJ1-1	CAISEPQGTTTGNTEAFF	TGTGCCATCAGTGAGCCTCAAGGGACGACGACAGGGAACACTGAAGCTTTCTTT
.	12	TRBV30	TRBD2	TRBJ2-7	CAWSGGVVEQYF	TGTGCCTGGAGCGGGGGGGTTGTGGAGCAGTACTTC
.	16	TRBV29-1	TRBD1	TRBJ1-1	CSAGMGQGNLNTEAFF	TGCAGCGCCGGAATGGGACAGGGGAACCTTAACACTGAAGCTTTCTTT
.	16	TRBV6-6	TRBD2	TRBJ2-1	CASSYPLAGGYNEQFF	TGTGCCAGCAGTTATCCCCTAGCGGGAGGGTACAATGAGCAGTTCTTC
.	16	TRBV19	.	TRBJ1-4	CASSRLAATTNEKLFF	TGTGCCAGTAGTAGGCTCGCGGCGACAACTAATGAAAAACTGTTTTTT
.	12	TRBV30	.	TRBJ2-7	CAWSPTGSEQYF	TGTGCCTGGAGCCCAACAGGGTCCGAGCAGTACTTC
.	13	TRBV19	.	TRBJ2-1	CASLEGDRNEQFF	TGTGCCAGTCTCGAGGGAGATCGGAATGAGCAGTTCTTC